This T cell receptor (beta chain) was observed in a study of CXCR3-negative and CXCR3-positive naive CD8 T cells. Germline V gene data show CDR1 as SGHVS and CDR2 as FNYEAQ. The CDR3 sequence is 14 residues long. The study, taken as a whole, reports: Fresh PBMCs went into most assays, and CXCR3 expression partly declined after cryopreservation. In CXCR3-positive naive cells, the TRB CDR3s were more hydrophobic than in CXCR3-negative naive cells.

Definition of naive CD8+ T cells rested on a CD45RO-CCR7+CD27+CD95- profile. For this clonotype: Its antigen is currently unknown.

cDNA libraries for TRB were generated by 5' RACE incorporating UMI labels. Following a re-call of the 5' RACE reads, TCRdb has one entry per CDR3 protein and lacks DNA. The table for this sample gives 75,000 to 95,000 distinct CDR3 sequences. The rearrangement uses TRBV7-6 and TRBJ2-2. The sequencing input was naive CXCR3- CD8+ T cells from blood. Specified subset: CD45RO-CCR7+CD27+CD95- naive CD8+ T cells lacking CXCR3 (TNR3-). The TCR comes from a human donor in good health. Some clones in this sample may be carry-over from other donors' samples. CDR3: CASRTQVAGGELFF. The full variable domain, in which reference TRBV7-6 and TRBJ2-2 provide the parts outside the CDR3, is GAGVSQSPRYKVTKRGQDVALRCDPISGHVSLYWYRQALGQGPEFLTYFNYEAQQDKSGLPNDRFSAERPEGSISTLTIQRTEQRDSAMYRCASRTQVAGGELFFGEGSRLTVL.